This TCR beta chain was recovered during a study of T cells in Graves' hyperthyroidism and ophthalmopathy (dated by TCRdb to about 2019). As for the study more broadly: Peripheral blood was sampled at the time of initial diagnosis, prior to any treatment. In addition, the study compared T-cell repertoires in thyroid tissue and in blood from roughly 6 Graves' hyperthyroidism patients. Prospective prediction of ophthalmopathy was tested in an independent validation cohort of some 20 hyperthyroidism patients and some 17 patients who later progressed to ophthalmopathy. The approximately 97 discovery patients were randomly divided into training and test sets at a 7:3 ratio. A discovery cohort of around 98 patients, 43 with Graves' ophthalmopathy and 55 to 65 with stable Graves' hyperthyroidism, was used to find distinguishing TCR V-J signatures. Once sampling was done, hyperthyroidism patients were given methimazole at a starting dose of 30 mg daily, whereas ophthalmopathy patients were given high-dose intravenous methylprednisolone. TCR Vbeta CDR3 sequencing of approximately 140 peripheral blood samples (roughly 41 ophthalmopathy, roughly 74 hyperthyroidism and around 17 progressor patients) is reported in the paper. The investigation overall reported the following: Ophthalmopathy was separated from stable hyperthyroidism by a 13 V-J signature model, with over 85% sensitivity and 81% to 82% specificity obtained in cross-validation and 80%/75% obtained in testing. Most expanded thyroid clonotypes (frequency above 0.001) were also detected in blood, suggesting blood repertoires may reflect thyroid immune responses. During validation, the model predicted progression to ophthalmopathy a median of around 7 months ahead of onset, with around 70% sensitivity and 72% to 85% specificity. No statistical method was used to set the sample size in advance, and investigators knew the group allocation.

Graves' hyperthyroidism was defined as stable when no progression to ophthalmopathy occurred over 18 months of follow-up. Hyperthyroidism patients were aged 18 to 65 years and newly diagnosed, with disease duration of less than 2 months. Patients with uncontrolled infections, other autoimmune diseases, pregnancy or lactation were excluded. Clinical symptoms, serum thyroxine and TRAb, thyroid ultrasound, and orbital computed tomography formed the basis for the diagnoses. Ficoll-Paque density gradient centrifugation was used to isolate PBMCs from approximately 11 ml of fresh peripheral blood. Total RNA was extracted with Trizol reagent, and quality was checked on an Agilent 2100 Bioanalyzer. Amplification of TCR beta CDR3 regions was carried out from RNA transcripts. The first round of RT-PCR for the TCR CDR3 was performed with the HTBI primer set and the Qiagen OneStep RT-PCR kit. A second multiplex PCR round built the libraries, followed by size selection and purification. Libraries were sequenced paired-end with 100 bp reads on an Illumina HiSeq2000. In the source study's methods: Raw data were processed with SOAPnuke, discarding reads with adapters, uncalled bases, mean Phred below 15, or no exact constant-primer or identifier match. High-quality paired reads were merged using COPE v1.2.5, and each unique nucleotide sequence was defined as a clonotype. Clonotypes were aligned to IMGT TRBV, TRBD and TRBJ reference segments using MiTCR v1.1. The analysis was restricted to V-J combinations with a frequency above 0.0001, which together covered 99.2% of the repertoires. A TCS score was defined as the ratio of F50 (clonal expansion) to E x V (chaos), with BLOSUM62-based TCRdist applied between CDR3 peptides within each V-J. Welch's t-statistics and random forest reduced fewer than 600 V-J features to roughly 13, which were used in a naive Bayes classifier (R e1071). TCRdb cleaned the public reads at Q25 with fastp, built clones with MiXCR and kept in-frame beta chains. Duplicate CDR3 protein sequences are folded into a single record with the most common DNA and genes. The authors' filters were not applied to this entry. The sample profile shows a few hundred thousand distinct CDR3 sequences; roughly 14% of them were found once. Around 7.5% of the sample is held by the ten biggest clonotypes.

This clonotype was found many times. The antigen it recognizes is unknown. There are no base qualities to consult, and no much larger clone falls within one base. Via the germline V gene (reference sequence), CDR1 is DFQATT and CDR2 SNEGSKA. V is reduced by 6 bases and J by 4 bases, leaving a spacing of 16 bases between them. The CDR3 goes from the cysteine to the phenylalanine over 13 residues. Left in the record is the CDR3 DNA by itself, 39 bases read in frame from the first base. The sequence was collected from a woman in her twenties or thirties with Graves' hyperthyroidism. Source material: blood. The sequence is built from TRBV20-1 and TRBJ2-7; the D gene assignment is ambiguous. Here the CDR3 is given as CSAPSPGSYEQYF. The DNA is as follows: TGCAGTGCCCCCTCGCCCGGCTCATACGAGCAGTACTTC.